The subject of this entry is one TCR beta chain. Produced via immunoSEQ multiplex PCR; TCRdb's table is partial and in-frame only. In the table there are about 17,000 clones, around 73% of which are singletons. These data originate in a study of blood T cell repertoires in COVID-19. About the study: Spain, Italy and the United States supplied samples that represented acute and convalescent COVID-19.

Trimming at V came to 4 bases and at J to 5 bases, leaving 3 bases not matched to a gene. Germline loops: CDR1 WNHNN, CDR2 SYGVQD (reference sequence). The CDR3 extends over 13 amino acids. This receptor was obtained from a man aged 55 to 70 with active or convalescent COVID-19. Sequencing was carried out using peripheral blood. The chain employs TRBV10-1 and TRBJ2-3; 7 bases align to TRBD2. The CDR3 sequence: CASSGAGEDTQYF. The CDR3, as DNA: TGCGCCAGCAGTGGCGCGGGGGAAGATACGCAGTATTTT.